Listed below are T cell receptor beta chains from one sample, sequenced in a study of blood T cell repertoires in COVID-19. Repertoires were generated with immunoSEQ multiplex PCR, while TCRdb's copy carries only in-frame clones and drops some. The sample contains 200,000 to 250,000 clones, around 91% of which appear only once. The sequencing input was PBMCs or T cells enriched from blood (not recorded which). These receptor sequences come from a man under 40 who had been exposed to COVID-19. Both conserved end residues are part of each CDR3. The order of the fields is CDR3 protein, CDR3 DNA, V gene, clone size, D gene, J gene. The D gene is left open where the match is weak. Size tells how often a clone was seen (once, few, many) or the class of an expanded clone, and some rows leave it out.

CDR3aa: CASSASPGQNTEAFF
CDR3nt: TGTGCCAGCAGCGCATCTCCGGGACAGAACACTGAAGCTTTCTTT
v_gene: TRBV9
abundance: .
d_gene: .
j_gene: TRBJ1-1

CDR3aa: CASSLARYNEQFF
CDR3nt: TGTGCCAGCAGCTTAGCCAGATACAATGAGCAGTTCTTC
v_gene: TRBV11-2
abundance: once
d_gene: .
j_gene: TRBJ2-1

CDR3aa: CASSPGNLAEAFF
CDR3nt: TGTGCCAGCAGTCCCGGGAATTTGGCTGAAGCTTTCTTT
v_gene: TRBV28
abundance: .
d_gene: .
j_gene: TRBJ1-1

CDR3aa: CASSSEGRGYGYTF
CDR3nt: TGTGCCAGCAGCTCGGAAGGGCGAGGGTATGGCTACACCTTC
v_gene: TRBV5-4
abundance: .
d_gene: .
j_gene: TRBJ1-2

CDR3aa: CASSTDAGNTIYF
CDR3nt: TGTGCCAGCAGCACAGATGCCGGAAACACCATATATTTT
v_gene: TRBV11-1
abundance: .
d_gene: .
j_gene: TRBJ1-3

CDR3aa: CASRRQATAGNTIYF
CDR3nt: TGTGCCAGCAGGAGACAGGCTACCGCTGGAAACACCATATATTTT
v_gene: TRBV6-5
abundance: .
d_gene: .
j_gene: TRBJ1-3

CDR3aa: CASAFFPGEQYF
CDR3nt: TGTGCCAGCGCTTTTTTTCCCGGGGAGCAGTACTTC
v_gene: TRBV2
abundance: .
d_gene: .
j_gene: TRBJ2-7

CDR3aa: CATSRDLRGPRNEQFF
CDR3nt: TGTGCCACCAGCAGAGATTTGCGGGGGCCAAGAAATGAGCAGTTCTTC
v_gene: TRBV15
abundance: many
d_gene: .
j_gene: TRBJ2-1

CDR3aa: CASGLALGGLVNNEQFF
CDR3nt: TGTGCTAGTGGTTTGGCCCTTGGGGGACTGGTGAACAATGAGCAGTTCTTC
v_gene: TRBV12-5
abundance: .
d_gene: .
j_gene: TRBJ2-1

CDR3aa: CASSPRDRNEAFF
CDR3nt: TGTGCCAGCAGCCCCCGGGACAGGAATGAAGCTTTCTTT
v_gene: TRBV5-4
abundance: .
d_gene: TRBD1
j_gene: TRBJ1-1

CDR3aa: CASSLVGLAGGRETQYF
CDR3nt: TGTGCCAGCAGCTTAGTAGGGCTAGCGGGGGGACGGGAGACCCAGTACTTC
v_gene: TRBV7-6
abundance: .
d_gene: TRBD2
j_gene: TRBJ2-5

CDR3aa: CASSFSVAPQYF
CDR3nt: TGTGCCAGCAGCTTTTCCGTGGCCCCGCAGTATTTT
v_gene: TRBV7-9
abundance: .
d_gene: .
j_gene: TRBJ2-3